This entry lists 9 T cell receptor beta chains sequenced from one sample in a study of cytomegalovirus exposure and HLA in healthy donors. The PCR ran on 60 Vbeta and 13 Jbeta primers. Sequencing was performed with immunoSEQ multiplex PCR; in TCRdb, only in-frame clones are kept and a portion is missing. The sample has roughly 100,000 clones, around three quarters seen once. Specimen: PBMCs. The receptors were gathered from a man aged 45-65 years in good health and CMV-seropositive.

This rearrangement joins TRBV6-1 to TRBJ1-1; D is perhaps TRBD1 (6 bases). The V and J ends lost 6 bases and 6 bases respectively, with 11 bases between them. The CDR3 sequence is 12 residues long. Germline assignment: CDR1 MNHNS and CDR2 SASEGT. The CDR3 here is CASRPGVPEAFF. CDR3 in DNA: TGTGCCAGCAGACCAGGGGTGCCTGAAGCTTTCTTT.

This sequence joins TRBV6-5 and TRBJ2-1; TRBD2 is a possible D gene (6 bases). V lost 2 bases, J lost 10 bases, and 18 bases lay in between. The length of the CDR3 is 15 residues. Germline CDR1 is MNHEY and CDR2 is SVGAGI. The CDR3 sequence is CASSYRVSGEGEQFF. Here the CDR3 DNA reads TGTGCCAGCAGTTACCGTGTTAGCGGAGAGGGGGAGCAGTTCTTC.

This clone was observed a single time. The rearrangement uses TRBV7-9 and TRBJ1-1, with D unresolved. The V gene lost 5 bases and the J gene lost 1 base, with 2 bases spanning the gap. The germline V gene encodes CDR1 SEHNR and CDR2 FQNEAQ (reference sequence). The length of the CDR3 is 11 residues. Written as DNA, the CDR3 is TGTGCCAGCAGCCAGAACACTGAAGCTTTCTTT. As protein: CASSQNTEAFF.

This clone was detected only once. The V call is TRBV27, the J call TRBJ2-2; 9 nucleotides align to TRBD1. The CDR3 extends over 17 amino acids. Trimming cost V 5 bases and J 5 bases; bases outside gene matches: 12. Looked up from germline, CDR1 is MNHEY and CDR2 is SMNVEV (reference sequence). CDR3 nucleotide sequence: TGTGCCAGCAGTCAAAAGACCGGGACAGGGAGGACCGGGGAGCTGTTTTTT. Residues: CASSQKTGTGRTGELFF.

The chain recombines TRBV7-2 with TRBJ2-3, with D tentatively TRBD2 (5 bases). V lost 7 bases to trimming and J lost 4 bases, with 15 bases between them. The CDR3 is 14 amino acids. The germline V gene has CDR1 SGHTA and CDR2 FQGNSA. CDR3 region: CASTLDSMADTQYF. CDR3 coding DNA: TGTGCCAGCACCTTGGACTCGATGGCAGATACGCAGTATTTT.

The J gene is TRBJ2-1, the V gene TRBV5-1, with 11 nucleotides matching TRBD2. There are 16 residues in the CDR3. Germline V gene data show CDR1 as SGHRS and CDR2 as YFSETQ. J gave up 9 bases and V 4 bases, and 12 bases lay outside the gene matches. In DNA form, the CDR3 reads TGCGCCAGCAGCAGGACTAGCGGGCATGGCATCAGTGAGCAGTTCTTC. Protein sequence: CASSRTSGHGISEQFF.

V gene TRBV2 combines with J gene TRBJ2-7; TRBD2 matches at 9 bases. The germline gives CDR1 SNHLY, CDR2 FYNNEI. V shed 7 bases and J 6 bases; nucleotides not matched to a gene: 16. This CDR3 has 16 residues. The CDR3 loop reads CASTRDLAGGPGEQYF. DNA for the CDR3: TGTGCCAGCACTCGAGACTTGGCGGGAGGGCCTGGCGAGCAGTACTTC.

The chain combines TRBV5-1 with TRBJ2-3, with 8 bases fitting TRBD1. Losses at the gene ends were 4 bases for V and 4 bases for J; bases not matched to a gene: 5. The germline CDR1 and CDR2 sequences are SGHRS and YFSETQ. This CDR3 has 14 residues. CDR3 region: CASSPRGRADTQYF. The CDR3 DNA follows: TGCGCCAGCAGCCCCAGGGGGCGCGCAGATACGCAGTATTTT. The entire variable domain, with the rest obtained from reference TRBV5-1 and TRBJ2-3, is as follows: KAGVTQTPRYLIKTRGQQVTLSCSPISGHRSVSWYQQTPGQGLQFLFEYFSETQRNKGNFPGRFSGRQFSNSRSEMNVSTLELGDSALYLCASSPRGRADTQYFGPGTRLTVL.

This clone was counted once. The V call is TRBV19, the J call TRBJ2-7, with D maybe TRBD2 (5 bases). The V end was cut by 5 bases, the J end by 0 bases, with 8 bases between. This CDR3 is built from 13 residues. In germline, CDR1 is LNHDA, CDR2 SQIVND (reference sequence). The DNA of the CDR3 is TGTGCCAGTAGTTTCGGGAACTCCTACGAGCAGTACTTC. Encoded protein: CASSFGNSYEQYF.